This T cell receptor beta chain was captured in a study of blood T cells in healthy people across ages (dated by TCRdb to between 2015 and 2016). General notes on the study: In model experiments, template switching captured about one uniquely barcoded TCR beta cDNA molecule for every two T cells. Four age groups were formed from the donors: young (average roughly 15 years), middle-aged (approximately 39), aged (over 55) and long-lived (about 75). The study measured age-related changes in TCR beta repertoire diversity using deep sequencing normalized with unique cDNA molecular identifiers. To avoid experimental bias, donors of different ages were spread randomly across the sequencing lanes. The study analyzed two additional independent replicas of 1 million unique cDNA reads from the same blood draw for two donors, one aged 18 to 29 and one aged 80 or older. Here is what the overall study found, with its caveats: Because the CMV infection status of the donors was unknown, age-related changes in expanded clonotypes may potentially have been confounded. Since profiling was done on bulk unsorted PBMCs, naive and antigen-experienced compartments could not be conclusively compared. Estimates of total diversity based on one million sequenced T cells were regarded as lower bounds and as underestimates. Compared with the aged group, more naive CD4+ T cells, fewer expanded clones and increased TCR diversity were shown by the long-lived group, suggesting age selection. Observed TCR beta diversity per million T cells fell roughly linearly with age, and a significant reduction was already apparent by age around 40. A strong correlation was found between observed TCR beta diversity and the percentage of naive T cells measured by flow cytometry.

Libraries came from 5' RACE. Sequencing took place on an Illumina HiSeq 2500. A second about 7 to 12 cycle PCR used a sample-barcoded 5' primer and a J-beta primer mix. A unique molecular identifier was introduced onto each TCR beta cDNA molecule by a template-switch 5' adaptor carrying 12 random nucleotides. Each sample yielded at least 3 million CDR3-containing paired-end reads. First-strand cDNA synthesis was performed from all RNA using the Mint cDNA synthesis kit, with priming by a TRBC-specific oligonucleotide. Following uracil-DNA glycosylase treatment, a first 18-cycle PCR with universal primers M1SS and BC2_uni_R was performed on all cDNA. Turning to the authors' computational methods: Normalization of each sample was performed by random selection of 1 million high-quality reads, each carrying a distinct molecular identifier. Instead of being binned into consensus sequences, reads with shared molecular identifiers were discarded. MiTCR, with a Q25 quality threshold and the strictest error-elimination algorithm, was used for CDR3 identification, clonotype clustering and error correction. A nonparametric unseen species model using Euler transformation provided a lower-bound estimate of total TCR beta diversity. TCRdb reanalyzed the raw reads on its own, using fastp at Q25 for trimming and MiXCR for clone calling, and kept in-frame beta chains. Entries are consolidated by CDR3 protein sequence, retaining the most common genes and DNA. The V and J calls here are based on TCRdb, not the publication. The sample table shows about a million distinct CDR3 sequences, and 35% to 40% are seen once. Around 13% of the sample belongs to the ten largest clones.

As encoded in the germline V gene, CDR1 is ENHRY while CDR2 is SYGVKD. From the cysteine up to the phenylalanine, the CDR3 has a length of 13 residues. Kept here is only the CDR3 DNA, which spans 39 bases and is read in frame from base 1. V is cut by 7 bases and J by 8 bases, and the space between the germline ends is 14 bases. The donors were roughly 39 Caucasian individuals from Russia, aged 6 to 90 years, who were systemically healthy. About 9.1 milliliters of peripheral blood were collected from each donor into EDTA-treated Vacutainer tubes. PBMCs were isolated by Ficoll-Paque density-gradient centrifugation, with at least 7 million obtained per sample. Trizol reagent was used to extract total RNA from PBMCs, with at least 5.5 micrograms per sample. Naive CD45RAhigh/CD27high T cell percentages were measured by flow cytometry on a PBMC aliquot from every donor. In the case of this clonotype: It lacks a known antigen. Base qualities are missing; no much larger clone stands one base away.

This clonotype was obtained from a man between 18 and 35 years old in good health. Sequences were obtained from blood. The chain uses TRBV10-3 and TRBJ1-4, with the D gene uncertain. The DNA sequence is TGTGCCATCACGGGCACAGTGGGAGAAAAACTGTTTTTT. Translation gives CAITGTVGEKLFF.